This T cell receptor (beta chain) was identified in a study of blood T cell repertoires in COVID-19. Only in-frame clones appear in the TCRdb table, and some are missing; sequencing was by immunoSEQ multiplex PCR. Seen here are under 250,000 clones, around 92% observed once, and the top ten hold around 4.2%. Trimming left V 1 base short and J 0 bases short, with 10 bases between. The CDR3 loop spans 16 amino acids. CDR1 and CDR2 (germline): MNHNS, SASEGT. The chain uses TRBV6-1 and TRBJ1-3, with D unresolved. The material sequenced was PBMCs or T cells enriched from blood (not recorded which). The receptor was derived from a young woman with acute COVID-19. CDR3 loop: CASSEGGSHSGNTIYF. CDR3 bases: TGTGCCAGCAGTGAAGGTGGCAGTCACTCTGGAAACACCATATATTTT.